Listed below are T cell receptor beta chains from one sample, sequenced in a study of cytomegalovirus exposure and HLA in healthy donors. Data came from immunoSEQ multiplex PCR; TCRdb stores just in-frame clones and leaves some out. The table lists about 160,000 clones. What was sequenced was PBMCs. The receptors were sampled from a woman aged 45-60 years in good health and CMV-seronegative. Each CDR3 is given with its conserved first and last residue. D genes are given only for firm matches.

j_call | d_call | v_call | cdr3_aa | cdr3_nt
TRBJ2-6 | TRBD1 | TRBV27 | CASKKDRGDSGANVLTF | TGTGCCAGCAAGAAGGACAGGGGGGATTCTGGGGCCAACGTCCTGACTTTC
TRBJ2-7 | TRBD1 | TRBV11-2 | CASTTYLDRAPFYEQYF | TGTGCCAGCACCACATACCTGGACAGGGCTCCCTTCTACGAGCAGTACTTC
TRBJ1-2 | NA | TRBV6-6 | CASSRKAGNNYGYTF | TGTGCCAGCAGCCGCAAGGCCGGGAATAACTATGGCTACACCTTC
TRBJ2-7 | TRBD2 | TRBV4-2 | CASSQAGGGYEQYF | TGTGCCAGCAGCCAAGCGGGAGGAGGCTACGAGCAGTACTTC
TRBJ2-3 | NA | TRBV7-2 | CASSLATRSPESQYF | TGTGCCAGCAGCTTAGCGACCCGATCCCCGGAGTCGCAGTATTTT
TRBJ2-7 | NA | TRBV14 | CASSRQATYEQYF | TGTGCCAGCAGCCGACAGGCTACCTACGAGCAGTACTTC
TRBJ1-4 | NA | TRBV5-1 | CASSLTGSGTNEKLFF | TGCGCCAGCAGCTTGACAGGAAGTGGCACTAATGAAAAACTGTTTTTT
TRBJ1-6 | TRBD1 | TRBV13 | CASRTGDSPLHF | TGTGCCAGCCGGACAGGGGATTCACCCCTCCACTTT
TRBJ2-3 | NA | TRBV30 | CAWTQGMSTDTQYF | TGTGCCTGGACCCAGGGCATGAGCACAGATACGCAGTATTTT
TRBJ2-1 | TRBD2 | TRBV19 | CASNDGRAAYNEQFF | TGTGCCAGTAATGACGGGAGGGCAGCCTACAATGAGCAGTTCTTC
TRBJ1-6 | NA | TRBV6-1 | CASSETGGGNSPLHF | TGTGCCAGCAGTGAAACGGGAGGGGGGAATTCACCCCTCCACTTT
TRBJ1-2 | TRBD1 | TRBV5-4 | CASSPEGGIFSYGYTF | TGTGCCAGCAGCCCTGAAGGGGGCATCTTTAGCTATGGCTACACCTTC
TRBJ2-1 | NA | TRBV15 | CATLNLGESNEQFF | TGTGCCACCTTGAACCTCGGTGAGAGCAATGAGCAGTTCTTC
TRBJ2-6 | NA | TRBV19 | CASSIKSTGANVLTF | TGTGCCAGTAGTATAAAGAGCACTGGGGCCAACGTCCTGACTTTC
TRBJ1-1 | TRBD1 | TRBV27 | CASLGQGYGEAFF | TGTGCCAGCCTGGGACAGGGATACGGTGAAGCTTTCTTT
TRBJ2-1 | TRBD1 | TRBV2 | CASGGQGSHEQFF | TGTGCCAGCGGGGGACAGGGGAGTCATGAGCAGTTCTTC
TRBJ2-7 | TRBD1 | TRBV27 | CASSLTGGEQYF | TGTGCCAGCAGTTTAACAGGGGGCGAGCAGTACTTC